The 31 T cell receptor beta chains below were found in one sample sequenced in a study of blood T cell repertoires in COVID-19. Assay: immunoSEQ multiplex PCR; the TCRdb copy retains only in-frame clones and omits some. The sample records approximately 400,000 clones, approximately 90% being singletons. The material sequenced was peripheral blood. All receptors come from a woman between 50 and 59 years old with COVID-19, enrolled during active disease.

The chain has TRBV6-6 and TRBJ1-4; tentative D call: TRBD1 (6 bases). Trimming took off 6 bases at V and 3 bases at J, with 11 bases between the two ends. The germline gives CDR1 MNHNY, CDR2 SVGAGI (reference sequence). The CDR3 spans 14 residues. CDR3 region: CASSPSGANEKLFF. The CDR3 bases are TGTGCCAGCAGCCCCTCAGGGGCTAATGAAAAACTGTTTTTT.

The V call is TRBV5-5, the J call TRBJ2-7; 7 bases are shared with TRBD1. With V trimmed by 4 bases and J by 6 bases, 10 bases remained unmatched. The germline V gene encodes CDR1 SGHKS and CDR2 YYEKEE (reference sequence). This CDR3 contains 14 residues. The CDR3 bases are TGTGCCAGCAGCCTGGGACAGCTCAGTAGCGAGCAGTACTTC. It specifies CASSLGQLSSEQYF.

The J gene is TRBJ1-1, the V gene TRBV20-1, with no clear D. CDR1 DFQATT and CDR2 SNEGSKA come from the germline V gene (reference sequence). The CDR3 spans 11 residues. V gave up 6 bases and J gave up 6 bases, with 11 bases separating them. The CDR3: CSAAILAEAFF. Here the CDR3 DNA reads TGCAGTGCCGCAATTTTAGCTGAAGCTTTCTTT.

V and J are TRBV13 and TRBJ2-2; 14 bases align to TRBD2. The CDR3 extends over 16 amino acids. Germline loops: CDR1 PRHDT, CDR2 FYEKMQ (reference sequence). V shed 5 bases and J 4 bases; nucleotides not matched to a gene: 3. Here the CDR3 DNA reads TGTGCCAGCAGCCCTGGGACTAGCGGGGGCACCGGGGAGCTGTTTTTT. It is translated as CASSPGTSGGTGELFF.

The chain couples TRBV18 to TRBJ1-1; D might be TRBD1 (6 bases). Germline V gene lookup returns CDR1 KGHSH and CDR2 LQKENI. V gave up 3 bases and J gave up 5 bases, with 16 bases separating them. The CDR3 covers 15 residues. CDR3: CASSPQGGEGTEAFF. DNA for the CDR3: TGTGCCAGCTCACCGCAAGGGGGAGAGGGGACTGAAGCTTTCTTT.

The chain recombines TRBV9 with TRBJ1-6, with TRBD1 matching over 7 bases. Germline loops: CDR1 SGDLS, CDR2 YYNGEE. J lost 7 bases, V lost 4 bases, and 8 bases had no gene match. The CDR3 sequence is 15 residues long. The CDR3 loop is CASSTRQGVNSPLHF. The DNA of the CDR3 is TGTGCCAGCAGCACCCGACAGGGAGTAAATTCACCCCTCCACTTT. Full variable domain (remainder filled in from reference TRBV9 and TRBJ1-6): DSGVTQTPKHLITATGQRVTLRCSPRSGDLSVYWYQQSLDQGLQFLIQYYNGEERAKGNILERFSAQQFPDLHSELNLSSLELGDSALYFCASSTRQGVNSPLHFGNGTRLTVT.

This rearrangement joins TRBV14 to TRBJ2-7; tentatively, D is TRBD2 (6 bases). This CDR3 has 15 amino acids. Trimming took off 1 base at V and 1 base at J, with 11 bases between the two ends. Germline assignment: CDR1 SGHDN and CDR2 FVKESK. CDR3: CASSQAYGTSYEQYF. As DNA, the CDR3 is TGTGCCAGCAGCCAAGCTTACGGGACTTCCTACGAGCAGTACTTC.

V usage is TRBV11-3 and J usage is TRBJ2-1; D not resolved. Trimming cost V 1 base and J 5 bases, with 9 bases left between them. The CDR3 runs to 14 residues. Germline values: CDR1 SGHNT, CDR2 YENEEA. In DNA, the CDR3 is TGTGCCAGCAGCTTAGTAGGCCGGGACAATGAGCAGTTCTTC. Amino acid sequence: CASSLVGRDNEQFF.

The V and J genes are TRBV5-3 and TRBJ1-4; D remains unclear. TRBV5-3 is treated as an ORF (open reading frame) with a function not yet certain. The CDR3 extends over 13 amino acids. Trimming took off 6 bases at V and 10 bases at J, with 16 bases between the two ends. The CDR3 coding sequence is TGTGCCAGAAAGACATCTCACCGCCCAAAACTGTTTTTT. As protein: CARKTSHRPKLFF.

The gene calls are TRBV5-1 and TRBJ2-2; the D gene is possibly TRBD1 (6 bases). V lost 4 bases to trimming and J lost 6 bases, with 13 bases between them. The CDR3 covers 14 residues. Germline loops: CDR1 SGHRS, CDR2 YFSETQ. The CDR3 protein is CASSIRQDPGELFF. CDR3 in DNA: TGCGCCAGCAGCATCAGACAGGATCCCGGGGAGCTGTTTTTT.

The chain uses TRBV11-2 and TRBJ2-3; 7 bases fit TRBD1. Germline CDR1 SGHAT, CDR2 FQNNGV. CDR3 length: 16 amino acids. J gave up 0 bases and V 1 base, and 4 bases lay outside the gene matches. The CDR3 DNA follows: TGTGCCAGCAGCTTAGGGACAGGATCTAGCACAGATACGCAGTATTTT. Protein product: CASSLGTGSSTDTQYF.

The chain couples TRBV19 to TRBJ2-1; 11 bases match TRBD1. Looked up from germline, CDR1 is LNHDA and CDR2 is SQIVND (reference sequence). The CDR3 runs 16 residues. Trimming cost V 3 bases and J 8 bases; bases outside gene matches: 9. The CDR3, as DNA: TGTGCCAGTAGTATGGCGTCGGGACAGGGGGTTTATGAGCAGTTCTTC. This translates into CASSMASGQGVYEQFF.

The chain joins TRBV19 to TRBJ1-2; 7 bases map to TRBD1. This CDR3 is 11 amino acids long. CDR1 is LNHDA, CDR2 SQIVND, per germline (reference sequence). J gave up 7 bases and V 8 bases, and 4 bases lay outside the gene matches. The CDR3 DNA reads TGTGCCAGTGGACAGGACCCTGGCTACACCTTC. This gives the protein CASGQDPGYTF.

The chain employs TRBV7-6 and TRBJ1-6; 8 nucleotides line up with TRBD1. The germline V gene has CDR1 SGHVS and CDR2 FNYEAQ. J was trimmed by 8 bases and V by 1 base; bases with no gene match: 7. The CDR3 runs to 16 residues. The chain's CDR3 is CASSLGGQAADSPLHF. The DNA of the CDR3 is TGTGCCAGCAGCTTAGGGGGACAGGCAGCAGATTCACCCCTCCACTTT.

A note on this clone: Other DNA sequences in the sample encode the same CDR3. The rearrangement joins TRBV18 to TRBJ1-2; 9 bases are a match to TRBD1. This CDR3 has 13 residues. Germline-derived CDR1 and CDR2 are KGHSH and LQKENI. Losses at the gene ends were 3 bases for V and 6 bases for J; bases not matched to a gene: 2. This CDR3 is CASSPRDRDGYTF. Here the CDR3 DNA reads TGTGCCAGCTCACCCCGGGACAGGGATGGCTACACCTTC.

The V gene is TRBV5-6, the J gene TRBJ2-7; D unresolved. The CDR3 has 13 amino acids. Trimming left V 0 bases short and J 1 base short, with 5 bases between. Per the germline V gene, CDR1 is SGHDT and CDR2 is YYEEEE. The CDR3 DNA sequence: TGTGCCAGCAGCTTGGATCCGTCCTACGAGCAGTACTTC. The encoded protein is CASSLDPSYEQYF. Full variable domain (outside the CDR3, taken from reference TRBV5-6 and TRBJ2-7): DAGVTQSPTHLIKTRGQQVTLRCSPKSGHDTVSWYQQALGQGPQFIFQYYEEEERQRGNFPDRFSGHQFPNYSSELNVNALLLGDSALYLCASSLDPSYEQYFGPGTRLTVT.

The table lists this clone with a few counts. CDR3 bases: TGTGCCAGCAGTGACGAGGGAAGCACCGGCTACACCTTC. Its protein product is CASSDEGSTGYTF. The chain links TRBV6-4 to TRBJ1-2; D is undetermined. From germline, CDR1 is MRHNA and CDR2 SNTAGT. V was clipped by 2 bases and J by 8 bases, with 12 bases between them. The CDR3 runs to 13 residues.

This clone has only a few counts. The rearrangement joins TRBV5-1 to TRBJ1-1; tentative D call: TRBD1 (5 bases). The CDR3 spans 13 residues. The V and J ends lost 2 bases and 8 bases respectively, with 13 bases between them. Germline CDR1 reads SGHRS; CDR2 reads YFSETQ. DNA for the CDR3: TGCGCCAGCAGCTTTGGACCACAGGTCGAAGCTTTCTTT. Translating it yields CASSFGPQVEAFF. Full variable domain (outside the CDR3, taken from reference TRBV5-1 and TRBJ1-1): KAGVTQTPRYLIKTRGQQVTLSCSPISGHRSVSWYQQTPGQGLQFLFEYFSETQRNKGNFPGRFSGRQFSNSRSEMNVSTLELGDSALYLCASSFGPQVEAFFGQGTRLTVV.

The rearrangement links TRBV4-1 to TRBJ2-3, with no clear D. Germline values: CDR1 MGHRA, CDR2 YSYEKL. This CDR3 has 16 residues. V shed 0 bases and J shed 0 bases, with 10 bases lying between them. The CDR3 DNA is TGCGCCAGCAGCCAAGAAGTAAGCGCTAGCACAGATACGCAGTATTTT. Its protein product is CASSQEVSASTDTQYF.

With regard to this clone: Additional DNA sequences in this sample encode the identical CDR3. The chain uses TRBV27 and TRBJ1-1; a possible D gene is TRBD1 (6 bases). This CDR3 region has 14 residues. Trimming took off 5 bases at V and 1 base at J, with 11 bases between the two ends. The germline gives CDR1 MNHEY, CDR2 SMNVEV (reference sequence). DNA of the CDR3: TGTGCCAGCAGTCCAGGACAGACGAACACTGAAGCTTTCTTT. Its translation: CASSPGQTNTEAFF.

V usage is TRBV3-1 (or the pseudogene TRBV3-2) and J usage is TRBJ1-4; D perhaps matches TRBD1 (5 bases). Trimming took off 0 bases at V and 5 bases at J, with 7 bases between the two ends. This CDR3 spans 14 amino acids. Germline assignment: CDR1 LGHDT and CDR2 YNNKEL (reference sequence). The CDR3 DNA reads TGTGCCAGCAGCCAAGACGCAGGGAATGAAAAACTGTTTTTT. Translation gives CASSQDAGNEKLFF.

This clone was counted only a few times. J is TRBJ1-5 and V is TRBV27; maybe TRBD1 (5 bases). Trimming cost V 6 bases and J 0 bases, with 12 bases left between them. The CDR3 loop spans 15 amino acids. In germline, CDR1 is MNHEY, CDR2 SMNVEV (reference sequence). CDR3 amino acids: CASRLAGNSNQPQHF. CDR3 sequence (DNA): TGTGCCAGCAGATTAGCAGGGAATAGCAATCAGCCCCAGCATTTT.

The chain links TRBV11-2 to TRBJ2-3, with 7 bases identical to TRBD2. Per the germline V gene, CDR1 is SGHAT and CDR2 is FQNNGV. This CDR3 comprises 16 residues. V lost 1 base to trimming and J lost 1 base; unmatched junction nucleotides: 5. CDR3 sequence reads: CASSLGGGRGTDTQYF. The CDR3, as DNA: TGTGCCAGCAGCTTAGGGGGGGGACGGGGCACAGATACGCAGTATTTT. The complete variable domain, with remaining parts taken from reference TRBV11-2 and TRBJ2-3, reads EAGVAQSPRYKIIEKRQSVAFWCNPISGHATLYWYQQILGQGPKLLIQFQNNGVVDDSQLPKDRFSAERLKGVDSTLKIQPAKLEDSAVYLCASSLGGGRGTDTQYFGPGTRLTVL.

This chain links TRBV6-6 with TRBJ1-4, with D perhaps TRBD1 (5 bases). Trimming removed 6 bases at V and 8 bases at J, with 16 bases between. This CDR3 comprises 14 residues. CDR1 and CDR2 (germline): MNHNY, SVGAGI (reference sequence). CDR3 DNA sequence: TGTGCCAGCAGCAACCCCGGACATGGGGAAAAACTGTTTTTT. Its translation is CASSNPGHGEKLFF.

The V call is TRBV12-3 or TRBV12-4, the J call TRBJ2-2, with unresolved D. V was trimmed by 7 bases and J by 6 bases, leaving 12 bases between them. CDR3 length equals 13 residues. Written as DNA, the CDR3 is TGTGCCAGCACCCATAGTGTACCCGGGGAGCTGTTTTTT. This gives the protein CASTHSVPGELFF.

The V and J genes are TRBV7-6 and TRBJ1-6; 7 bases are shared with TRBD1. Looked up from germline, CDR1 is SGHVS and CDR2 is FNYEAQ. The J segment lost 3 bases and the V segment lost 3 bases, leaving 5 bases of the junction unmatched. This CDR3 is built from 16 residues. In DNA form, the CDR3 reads TGTGCCAGCAGCTTGGAGGGGGCGGGCTATAATTCACCCCTCCACTTT. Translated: CASSLEGAGYNSPLHF.

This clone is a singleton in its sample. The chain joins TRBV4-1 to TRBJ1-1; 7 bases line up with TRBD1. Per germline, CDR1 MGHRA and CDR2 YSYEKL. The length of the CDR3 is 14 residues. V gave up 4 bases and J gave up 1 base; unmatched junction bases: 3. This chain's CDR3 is CASSPGTANTEAFF. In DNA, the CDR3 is TGCGCCAGCAGCCCGGGGACAGCGAACACTGAAGCTTTCTTT.

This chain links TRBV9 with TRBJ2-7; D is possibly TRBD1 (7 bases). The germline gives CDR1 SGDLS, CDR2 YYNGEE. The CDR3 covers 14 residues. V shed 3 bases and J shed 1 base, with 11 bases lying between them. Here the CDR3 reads CASSATGRSYEQYF. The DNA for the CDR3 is TGTGCCAGCAGCGCGACAGGGAGGTCCTACGAGCAGTACTTC.

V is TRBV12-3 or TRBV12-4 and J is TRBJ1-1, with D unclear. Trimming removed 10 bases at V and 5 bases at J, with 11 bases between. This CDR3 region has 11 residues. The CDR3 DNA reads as TGTGCCACGTCGTCGAGTACTGAAGCTTTCTTT. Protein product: CATSSSTEAFF.

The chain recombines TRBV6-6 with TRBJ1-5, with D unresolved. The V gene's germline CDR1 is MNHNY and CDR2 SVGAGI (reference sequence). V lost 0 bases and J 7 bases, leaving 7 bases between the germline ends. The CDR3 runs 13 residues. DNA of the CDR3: TGTGCCAGCAGTTACTCTGGGCGACAGCCCCAGCATTTT. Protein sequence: CASSYSGRQPQHF.

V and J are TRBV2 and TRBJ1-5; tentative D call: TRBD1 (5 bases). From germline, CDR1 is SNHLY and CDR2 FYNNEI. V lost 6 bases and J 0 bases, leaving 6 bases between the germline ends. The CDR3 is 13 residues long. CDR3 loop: CASRQGSNQPQHF. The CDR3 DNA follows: TGTGCCAGCAGGCAGGGTAGCAATCAGCCCCAGCATTTT.